The 2 T cell receptor beta chains given below trace back to one sample, sequenced in a study of cytomegalovirus exposure and HLA in healthy donors. Some clones are missing from TCRdb's copy, which holds only in-frame ones; the method was immunoSEQ multiplex PCR. The data hold 200,000 or so clones, with more than 75% observed a single time. The sequencing input was PBMCs. The source is a man aged 18 to 29 in good health and CMV-seropositive.

The chain is built from TRBV7-2 and TRBJ2-7; the match to TRBD1 covers 7 bases. Germline CDR1 SGHTA, CDR2 FQGNSA. The CDR3 is made up of 15 amino acids. J lost 4 bases, V lost 2 bases, and 8 bases had no gene match. The CDR3 nucleotides read TGTGCCAGCAGCTTAACGGTCCGGGGACAGTACGAGCAGTACTTC. Protein product: CASSLTVRGQYEQYF.

The chain couples TRBV15 to TRBJ1-1, with D maybe TRBD1 (5 bases). The CDR3 covers 16 residues. The germline V gene encodes CDR1 LNHNV and CDR2 YYDKDF (reference sequence). The V end was cut by 1 base, the J end by 3 bases, with 15 bases between. CDR3 sequence reads: CATSRAAGMSDTEAFF. For the CDR3, the DNA is TGTGCCACCAGCAGAGCGGCAGGGATGAGTGACACTGAAGCTTTCTTT. Supplemented by reference TRBV15 and TRBJ1-1, the full variable domain reads DAMVIQNPRYQVTQFGKPVTLSCSQTLNHNVMYWYQQKSSQAPKLLFHYYDKDFNNEADTPDNFQSRRPNTSFCFLDIRSPGLGDTAMYLCATSRAAGMSDTEAFFGQGTRLTVV.